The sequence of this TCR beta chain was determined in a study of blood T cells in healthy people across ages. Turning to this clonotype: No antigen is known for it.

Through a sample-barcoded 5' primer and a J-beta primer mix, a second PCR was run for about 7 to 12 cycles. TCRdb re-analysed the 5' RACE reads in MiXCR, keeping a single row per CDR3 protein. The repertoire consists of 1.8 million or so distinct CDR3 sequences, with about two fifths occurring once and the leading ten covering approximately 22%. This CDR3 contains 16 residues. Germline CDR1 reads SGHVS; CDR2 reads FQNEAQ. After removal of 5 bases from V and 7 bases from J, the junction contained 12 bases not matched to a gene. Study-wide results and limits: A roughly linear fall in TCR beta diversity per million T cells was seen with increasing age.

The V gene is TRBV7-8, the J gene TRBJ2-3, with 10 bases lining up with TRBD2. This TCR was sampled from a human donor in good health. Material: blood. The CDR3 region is CASSLASGGTLNTQYF. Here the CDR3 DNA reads TGTGCCAGCAGCCTCGCTAGCGGGGGAACTTTGAATACGCAGTATTTT.